The next 28 T cell receptor beta chains were all read from a single sample in a study of early T cells in non-severe SARS-CoV-2 infection. TCRdb redid the calling of the 5' RACE reads with MiXCR, one entry per CDR3 protein. The sample shows 70,000 to 90,000 distinct CDR3 sequences, roughly 15% of them seen only once. Sample: whole blood. These receptors came from an adult who was a healthcare worker with PCR-confirmed SARS-CoV-2 infection or an uninfected control (not recorded which).

V is TRBV10-3 and J is TRBJ1-2; the D is unclear. This CDR3 has 13 residues. V dropped 10 bases and J dropped 0 bases, with 12 bases sitting between them. The germline CDR1 and CDR2 sequences are ENHRY and SYGVKD. The CDR3 sequence: CATKTDTNYGYTF. In nucleotides, the CDR3 is TGTGCCACTAAGACGGATACTAACTATGGCTACACCTTC.

This clonotype was counted only a few times. This chain uses TRBV19 with TRBJ2-7; 12 nucleotides match TRBD1. V gave up 4 bases and J gave up 5 bases; unmatched junction bases: 9. This CDR3 has 16 residues. Germline values: CDR1 LNHDA, CDR2 SQIVND (reference sequence). CDR3 nucleotide sequence: TGTGCCAGTAGTACACCGGGACAGGGGGCCTTCCACGAGCAGTACTTC. Its translation: CASSTPGQGAFHEQYF.

This clonotype has ten or more counts. The chain has TRBV11-3 and TRBJ1-6; 8 bases agree with TRBD1. The CDR3 spans 16 residues. Germline CDR1 reads SGHNT; CDR2 reads YENEEA. Trimming removed 5 bases from V and 9 bases from J; junction bases left unmatched: 12. DNA for the CDR3: TGTGCCAGCAGCGCTGACAGGGGAGCCAAGGGTTCACCCCTCCACTTT. Amino acids: CASSADRGAKGSPLHF.

In its sample, this clonotype was seen many times. The rearrangement joins TRBV29-1 to TRBJ2-3, with D hard to call. Germline loops: CDR1 SQVTM, CDR2 ANQGSEA. V was shortened by 5 bases and J by 7 bases, with 16 bases between the two germline ends. The CDR3 has 13 residues. In DNA form, the CDR3 reads TGCAGCGTTAATCGGCAGCTCGGAAATACGCAGTATTTT. It specifies CSVNRQLGNTQYF.

This clonotype was detected a few times. The chain has TRBV5-6 and TRBJ1-1, with D possibly matching TRBD1 (5 bases). Germline loops: CDR1 SGHDT, CDR2 YYEEEE. With 2 bases removed from V and 3 bases from J, the gap between germline ends came to 14 bases. The CDR3 runs to 15 residues. This CDR3 reads CASSFQYRRDTEAFF. As DNA, the CDR3 is TGTGCCAGCAGCTTCCAATACAGGCGGGACACTGAAGCTTTCTTT.

The J gene is TRBJ2-5, the V gene TRBV4-2, with 8 nucleotides matching TRBD1. The V and J ends lost 2 bases and 0 bases, in that order; junction bases with no gene match: 2. CDR1 is LGHNA and CDR2 is YNFKEQ in the germline V gene. The CDR3 runs 15 residues. The CDR3 region is CASSQRQGYQETQYF. As DNA, the CDR3 is TGTGCCAGCAGCCAAAGACAGGGGTACCAAGAGACCCAGTACTTC.

This clonotype occurred a few times. V usage is TRBV29-1 and J usage is TRBJ2-3; D is ambiguous. The CDR3 extends over 12 amino acids. In germline, CDR1 is SQVTM, CDR2 ANQGSEA. Trimming pared 3 bases from V and 3 bases from J, leaving 7 bases between. CDR3 sequence: CSVDDGTDTQYF. The DNA of the CDR3 is TGCAGCGTTGATGACGGAACAGATACGCAGTATTTT.

The CDR3 nucleotides are TGTGCCAGCAGTCTTACCCAGGGAAGCTCCTACAATGAGCAGTTCTTC. The encoded protein is CASSLTQGSSYNEQFF. This chain joins TRBV6-5 and TRBJ2-1, with a possible D match to TRBD1 (5 bases). Germline loops: CDR1 MNHEY, CDR2 SVGAGI. The CDR3 is 16 residues long. V was shortened by 5 bases and J by 0 bases, with 14 bases between the two germline ends.

J is TRBJ1-1 and V is TRBV2, with D perhaps matching TRBD1 (5 bases). Trimming cost V 6 bases and J 3 bases, with 11 bases left between them. Germline CDR1 is SNHLY and CDR2 is FYNNEI. The CDR3 spans 13 residues. This CDR3 is CASRSGLYTEAFF. CDR3 DNA: TGTGCCAGCAGATCAGGGTTGTACACTGAAGCTTTCTTT.

This clonotype was recorded a few times. The chain uses TRBV12-3 or TRBV12-4 and TRBJ1-3, with no clear D. Trimming shortened V by 3 bases and J by 4 bases, and 7 bases separated the two germline ends. The CDR3 contains 13 residues. The CDR3 reads CASSFGSGNTIYF. CDR3 bases: TGTGCCAGCAGTTTCGGCAGCGGAAACACCATATATTTT.

CDR3 DNA sequence: TGCAGTGCCCAGACAGGGGGCGAAAAGACCCAGTACTTC. It encodes CSAQTGGEKTQYF. The chain joins TRBV20-1 to TRBJ2-5, with TRBD1 matching over 10 bases. The CDR3 is made up of 13 amino acids. Germline lookup yields CDR1 DFQATT and CDR2 SNEGSKA (reference sequence). V was pared by 6 bases and J by 6 bases, with 7 bases of the junction left unmatched.

The chain carries TRBV4-3 and TRBJ2-2; the match to TRBD2 covers 9 bases. The junction had 8 bases not matched to a gene; V was cut back by 1 base and J by 2 bases. This CDR3 spans 18 amino acids. Germline V gene data show CDR1 as LGHNA and CDR2 as YSLEER. CDR3 sequence reads: CASSQGPSGTRNTGELFF. DNA of the CDR3: TGCGCCAGCAGCCAAGGTCCTAGCGGGACGAGAAACACCGGGGAGCTGTTTTTT.

This rearrangement joins TRBV29-1 to TRBJ2-3; D remains ambiguous. CDR3 size: 10 residues. V was shortened by 4 bases and J by 7 bases, with 6 bases between the two germline ends. Per germline, CDR1 SQVTM and CDR2 ANQGSEA. CDR3 residues: CSVGPYTQYF. The CDR3 nucleotides are TGCAGCGTTGGCCCGTATACGCAGTATTTT.

This clonotype was picked up many times. The rearrangement uses TRBV7-2 and TRBJ1-3; D uncertain. The CDR3 extends over 15 amino acids. V was pared by 5 bases and J by 0 bases, with 11 bases between. CDR1 is SGHTA, CDR2 FQGNSA, per germline. This CDR3 reads CASSRDFSSGNTIYF. The DNA for the CDR3 is TGTGCCAGCAGCCGCGACTTTTCCTCTGGAAACACCATATATTTT.

The chain has TRBV7-8 and TRBJ2-5, with 12 bases identical to TRBD1. Trimming took 5 bases from V and 3 from J; bases not matched to a gene: 10. This CDR3 has 17 residues. CDR1 is SGHVS and CDR2 is FQNEAQ in the germline V gene. For the CDR3, the DNA is TGTGCCAGCAGCCAAGGACTGGGACAGGGGGCGAAAGAGACCCAGTACTTC. Its translation: CASSQGLGQGAKETQYF. Drawing the rest from reference TRBV7-8 and TRBJ2-5, the complete variable domain is GAGVSQSPRYKVAKRGQDVALRCDPISGHVSLFWYQQALGQGPEFLTYFQNEAQLDKSGLPSDRFFAERPEGSVSTLKIQRTQQEDSAVYLCASSQGLGQGAKETQYFGPGTRLLVL.

The chain joins TRBV20-1 to TRBJ2-7; 11 positions match TRBD2. The V gene's germline CDR1 is DFQATT and CDR2 SNEGSKA (reference sequence). Unmatched junction bases numbered 4, after V lost 1 base and J lost 2 bases. This CDR3 region has 15 residues. For the CDR3, the DNA is TGCAGTGCTAGAGCCGGGACTAGCGGACCCTACGAGCAGTACTTC. Its protein product is CSARAGTSGPYEQYF.

This clonotype was seen more than once but under ten times. This rearrangement joins TRBV30 to TRBJ2-7; 9 bases fit TRBD1. CDR3 size: 13 residues. The germline CDR1 and CDR2 sequences are GTSNPN and SVGIG (reference sequence). The ends lost 4 bases at V and 3 bases at J; junction bases unmatched: 4. CDR3 bases: TGTGCCTGGACCCGGGACAGGGTCTACGAGCAGTACTTC. This encodes CAWTRDRVYEQYF.

This clonotype was picked up a small number of times. The rearrangement joins TRBV11-1 to TRBJ2-5; D ambiguous. The CDR3 spans 13 residues. V was clipped by 3 bases and J by 5 bases, with 10 bases between them. Germline V CDR1 and CDR2: SGHAT, FQDESV (reference sequence). The CDR3 sequence: CASSFVPQETQYF. As DNA, the CDR3 is TGTGCCAGCAGCTTTGTCCCTCAGGAGACCCAGTACTTC.

In its sample, this clonotype was seen a few times. The V call is TRBV7-9, the J call TRBJ2-1; no clear D gene. The germline V gene encodes CDR1 SEHNR and CDR2 FQNEAQ (reference sequence). This CDR3 comprises 14 residues. Trimming pared 1 base from V and 0 bases from J, leaving 4 bases between. CDR3 loop: CASSLEISYNEQFF. For the CDR3, the DNA is TGTGCCAGCAGCTTAGAAATCTCCTACAATGAGCAGTTCTTC.

In its sample, this clonotype was seen many times. J is TRBJ1-1 and V is TRBV19; weak D call: TRBD1 (5 bases). With 3 bases removed from V and 1 base from J, the gap between germline ends came to 9 bases. Germline assignment: CDR1 LNHDA and CDR2 SQIVND (reference sequence). CDR3 size: 14 residues. In nucleotides, the CDR3 is TGTGCCAGTAGTATTGGGCAGGGGAACACTGAAGCTTTCTTT. Translation gives CASSIGQGNTEAFF.

This clonotype came up a few times. The V and J genes are TRBV4-1 and TRBJ2-1, with TRBD1 as a possible D gene (5 bases). CDR3 length: 15 residues. CDR1 and CDR2 from the germline V gene are MGHRA and YSYEKL. Trimming shortened V by 3 bases and J by 9 bases, and 18 bases separated the two germline ends. The CDR3 sequence: CASSQAGRGAVEQFF. The DNA for the CDR3 is TGCGCCAGCAGCCAGGCCGGAAGGGGCGCCGTTGAGCAGTTCTTC.

The rearrangement links TRBV28 to TRBJ2-3; the D is unclear. Between the trimmed V and J ends, which lost 8 bases and 6 bases, there was a span of 9 bases. CDR1 is MDHEN and CDR2 is SYDVKM in the germline V gene. There are 11 residues in the CDR3. CDR3 residues: CASGLRDTQYF. The DNA for the CDR3 is TGTGCCAGCGGGTTAAGGGATACGCAGTATTTT.

The gene calls are TRBV12-3 or TRBV12-4 and TRBJ2-1, with unresolved D. V lost 3 bases and J 10 bases, leaving 7 bases between the germline ends. The CDR3 runs 11 residues. The CDR3 loop reads CASSFRQEQFF. CDR3 sequence (DNA): TGTGCCAGCAGTTTCCGTCAGGAGCAGTTCTTC.

The rearrangement joins TRBV11-2 to TRBJ1-4, with a weak D call TRBD1 (5 bases). V was trimmed by 2 bases and J by 0 bases, leaving 7 bases between them. The CDR3 covers 15 residues. Germline values: CDR1 SGHAT, CDR2 FQNNGV. The CDR3 loop reads CASSLTGATNEKLFF. CDR3 DNA: TGTGCCAGCAGCTTAACGGGGGCAACTAATGAAAAACTGTTTTTT.

A few counts support this clonotype. V usage is TRBV29-1 and J usage is TRBJ2-5; D tentatively fits TRBD1 or TRBD2 (6 bases each). With 3 bases removed from V and 5 bases from J, the gap between germline ends came to 10 bases. Germline V gene sequence: CDR1 SQVTM, CDR2 ANQGSEA. This CDR3 region has 12 residues. The CDR3 here is CSVDVGGETQYF. Here the CDR3 DNA reads TGCAGCGTTGATGTGGGGGGCGAGACCCAGTACTTC.

This clonotype was picked up a small number of times. The chain couples TRBV29-1 to TRBJ1-5; 7 nucleotides align to TRBD1. CDR1 and CDR2 (germline): SQVTM, ANQGSEA. Trimming at V came to 7 bases and at J to 3 bases, leaving 6 bases not matched to a gene. The CDR3 extends over 13 amino acids. DNA of the CDR3: TGCAGCGCCGCAACAGGGGACAATCAGCCCCAGCATTTT. Amino acids: CSAATGDNQPQHF.

The chain carries TRBV20-1 and TRBJ2-7; TRBD2 is a possible D gene (5 bases). The germline gives CDR1 DFQATT, CDR2 SNEGSKA (reference sequence). The V gene lost 3 bases and the J gene lost 3 bases, with 15 bases spanning the gap. This CDR3 has 14 residues. The CDR3 DNA reads TGCAGTGCTAGTCCCTCGACTACAAACTACGAGCAGTACTTC. This encodes CSASPSTTNYEQYF.

In this sample, this clonotype turned up a few times. The chain recombines TRBV9 with TRBJ2-1; D is uncertain. Trimming pared 4 bases from V and 10 bases from J, leaving 18 bases between. Germline-derived CDR1 and CDR2 are SGDLS and YYNGEE. The CDR3 extends over 14 amino acids. DNA of the CDR3: TGTGCCAGCAGCCCACGGCCATACCCCGGGGAGCAGTTCTTC. It yields the protein CASSPRPYPGEQFF.